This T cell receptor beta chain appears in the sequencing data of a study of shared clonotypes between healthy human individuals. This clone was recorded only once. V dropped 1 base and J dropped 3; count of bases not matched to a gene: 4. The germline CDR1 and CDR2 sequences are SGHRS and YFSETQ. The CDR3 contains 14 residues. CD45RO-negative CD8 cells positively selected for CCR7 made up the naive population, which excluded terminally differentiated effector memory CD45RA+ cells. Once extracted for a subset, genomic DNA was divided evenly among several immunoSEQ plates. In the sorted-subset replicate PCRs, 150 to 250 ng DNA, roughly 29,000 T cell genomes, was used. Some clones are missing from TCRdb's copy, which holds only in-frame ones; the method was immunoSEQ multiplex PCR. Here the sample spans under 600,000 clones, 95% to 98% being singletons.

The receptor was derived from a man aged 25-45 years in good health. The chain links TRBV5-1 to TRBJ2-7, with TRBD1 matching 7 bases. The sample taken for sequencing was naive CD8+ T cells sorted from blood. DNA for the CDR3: TGCGCCAGCAGCTTGAGGCAGGGGGTCTACGAGCAGTACTTC. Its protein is CASSLRQGVYEQYF.